The clone carrying this T cell receptor (beta chain) was observed at least ten times. Exclusion of patients followed from uncontrolled infection, other autoimmune disease, pregnancy or lactation. The V segment lost 6 bases and the J segment 3 bases; nucleotides outside the gene matches: 6. From germline, CDR1 is LNHDA and CDR2 SQIVND (reference sequence). The CDR3 is 16 amino acids. This entry is derived from a study of T cells in Graves' hyperthyroidism and ophthalmopathy. The source material, RNA transcripts, was used to amplify TCR beta CDR3 regions. HTBI primers were employed in a first-round RT-PCR of the TCR CDR3. TCRdb processed the multiplex PCR reads anew with MiXCR; each CDR3 protein has one entry. This table has under 400,000 distinct CDR3 sequences, over 15% appearing once.

J is TRBJ1-5 and V is TRBV19; 12 bases are shared with TRBD1. Sequenced material: blood. The receptor was derived from a middle-aged woman with Graves' ophthalmopathy. Here the CDR3 DNA reads TGTGCCAGTAGACCGGGACAGGGGGCTTTCAATCAGCCCCAGCATTTT. Its translation: CASRPGQGAFNQPQHF.